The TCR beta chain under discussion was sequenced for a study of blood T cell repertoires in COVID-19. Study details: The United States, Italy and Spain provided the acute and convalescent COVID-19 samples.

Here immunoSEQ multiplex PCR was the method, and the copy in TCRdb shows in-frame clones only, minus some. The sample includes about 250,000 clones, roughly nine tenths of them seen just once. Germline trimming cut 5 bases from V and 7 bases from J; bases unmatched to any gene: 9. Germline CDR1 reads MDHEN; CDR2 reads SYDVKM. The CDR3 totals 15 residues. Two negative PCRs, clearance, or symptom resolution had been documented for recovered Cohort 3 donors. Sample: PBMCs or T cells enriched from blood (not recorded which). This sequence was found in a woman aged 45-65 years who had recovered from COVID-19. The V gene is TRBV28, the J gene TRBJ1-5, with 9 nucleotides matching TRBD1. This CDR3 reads CASSMTGGALQPQHF. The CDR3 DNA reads TGTGCCAGCAGTATGACAGGGGGTGCCTTACAGCCCCAGCATTTT.